This TCR beta chain was retrieved from a study of blood T cell repertoires in COVID-19. Only in-frame clones appear in the TCRdb table, and some are missing; sequencing was by immunoSEQ multiplex PCR. This table holds tens of thousands of clones, more than 75% found once. V shed 3 bases, J shed 5 bases, and the junction held 4 bases outside the gene matches. The CDR3 contains 14 residues. Germline V gene lookup returns CDR1 DFQATT and CDR2 SNEGSKA (reference sequence). The table lists this clone with a count of one. The sequenced sample consisted of peripheral blood. The sequence was collected from a human donor in a cohort sampled during active COVID-19. The chain recombines TRBV20-1 with TRBJ1-5, with 10 bases matching TRBD1. CDR3 protein: CSASIGTGDQPQHF. As DNA, the CDR3 is TGCAGTGCTAGTATCGGGACAGGGGATCAGCCCCAGCATTTT.